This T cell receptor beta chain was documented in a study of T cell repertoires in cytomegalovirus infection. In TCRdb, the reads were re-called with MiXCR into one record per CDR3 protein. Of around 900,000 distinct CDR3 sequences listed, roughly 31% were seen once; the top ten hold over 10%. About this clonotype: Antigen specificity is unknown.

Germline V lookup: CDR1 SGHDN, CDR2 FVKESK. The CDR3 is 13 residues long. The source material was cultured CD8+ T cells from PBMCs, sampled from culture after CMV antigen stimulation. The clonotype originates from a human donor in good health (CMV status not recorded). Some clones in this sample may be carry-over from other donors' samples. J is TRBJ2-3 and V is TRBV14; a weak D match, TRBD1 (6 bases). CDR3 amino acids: CVTQRTDTDTQYF. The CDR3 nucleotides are TGTGTCACCCAAAGGACAGACACAGATACGCAGTATTTT.